Presented here are 10 T cell receptor beta chains from one specimen sequenced in a study of blood T cell repertoires in COVID-19. Assay used: immunoSEQ multiplex PCR; TCRdb lists only in-frame clones, some missing. The table lists fewer than 250,000 clones, around 84% of them singletons, with about 3% in the top ten. Material for sequencing was peripheral blood. The receptors originated from a man in his fifties or sixties with acute or convalescent COVID-19.

The chain uses TRBV5-1 and TRBJ1-5; TRBD1 matches 8 bases. Unmatched junction bases numbered 10, after V lost 4 bases and J lost 7 bases. The CDR3 is 15 amino acids. Germline V gives CDR1 SGHRS, CDR2 YFSETQ. The CDR3, as DNA: TGCGCCAGCAGCCCCGGACAGGGAGAGAGCCAGCCCCAGCATTTT. As protein: CASSPGQGESQPQHF.

The chain links TRBV5-1 to TRBJ1-1; no firm D call. The germline CDR1 and CDR2 sequences are SGHRS and YFSETQ. Trimming cost V 2 bases and J 0 bases, with 20 bases left between them. The CDR3 runs 18 residues. The CDR3 region is CASSFNLPGSSMNTEAFF. CDR3 nucleotide sequence: TGCGCCAGCAGCTTCAATTTGCCAGGTTCGAGTATGAACACTGAAGCTTTCTTT. Complete variable domain (other parts from reference TRBV5-1 and TRBJ1-1): KAGVTQTPRYLIKTRGQQVTLSCSPISGHRSVSWYQQTPGQGLQFLFEYFSETQRNKGNFPGRFSGRQFSNSRSEMNVSTLELGDSALYLCASSFNLPGSSMNTEAFFGQGTRLTVV.

The chain uses TRBV18 and TRBJ2-7, with TRBD1 matching 9 bases. V lost 3 bases to trimming and J lost 6 bases; unmatched junction nucleotides: 12. This CDR3 has 16 residues. CDR1 is KGHSH and CDR2 is LQKENI in the germline V gene. CDR3 sequence (DNA): TGTGCCAGCTCACCCGTTCGGGGACAGGGCTTTAGCGAGCAGTACTTC. This sequence encodes CASSPVRGQGFSEQYF. The variable domain in full, with the rest retrieved from reference TRBV18 and TRBJ2-7, is NAGVMQNPRHLVRRRGQEARLRCSPMKGHSHVYWYRQLPEEGLKFMVYLQKENIIDESGMPKERFSAEFPKEGPSILRIQQVVRGDSAAYFCASSPVRGQGFSEQYFGPGTRLTVT.

The V and J genes are TRBV28 and TRBJ2-7, with 8 bases fitting TRBD1. The V and J ends lost 6 bases and 3 bases, in that order; junction bases with no gene match: 4. Germline values: CDR1 MDHEN, CDR2 SYDVKM. This CDR3 has 13 amino acids. As DNA, the CDR3 is TGTGCCAGCAGAAAAACAGGGGGCTACGAGCAGTACTTC. Amino acids: CASRKTGGYEQYF.

J is TRBJ1-1 and V is TRBV19; the D is unclear. Trimming cost V 3 bases and J 1 base, with 12 bases left between them. There are 15 residues in the CDR3. Germline loops: CDR1 LNHDA, CDR2 SQIVND (reference sequence). The CDR3: CASSIFGLPNTEAFF. CDR3 DNA: TGTGCCAGTAGTATTTTTGGCTTACCGAACACTGAAGCTTTCTTT.

V usage is TRBV7-9 and J usage is TRBJ2-5; TRBD2 might be the D (5 bases). The CDR3 covers 14 residues. Germline values: CDR1 SEHNR, CDR2 FQNEAQ (reference sequence). The V end was cut by 4 bases, the J end by 5 bases, with 14 bases between. The CDR3 sequence is CASSSRGPGETQYF. In DNA, the CDR3 is TGTGCCAGCAGCTCCCGAGGGCCGGGGGAGACCCAGTACTTC.

The rearrangement joins TRBV29-1 to TRBJ2-3; a weak D match, TRBD2 (7 bases). Germline CDR1 SQVTM, CDR2 ANQGSEA. V shed 8 bases and J shed 4 bases, with 13 bases lying between them. The CDR3 covers 12 residues. The DNA of the CDR3 is TGCAGCTCGAGGGGGGGCTCAGATACGCAGTATTTT. Protein product: CSSRGGSDTQYF.

The chain has TRBV25-1 and TRBJ1-2; 7 positions agree with TRBD1. The CDR3 has 14 residues. Trimming removed 2 bases from V and 6 bases from J; junction bases left unmatched: 6. Germline assignment: CDR1 MGHDK and CDR2 SYGVNS. The CDR3 nucleotides are TGTGCCAGCAGTGAAGTCCCGGGGACAGATGGCTACACCTTC. Amino acids: CASSEVPGTDGYTF.

The chain couples TRBV23-1 to TRBJ1-1, with 7 bases lining up with TRBD1. TRBV23-1 belongs to the ORF category, with a function that is uncertain. This CDR3 comprises 15 residues. Unmatched junction bases numbered 7, after V lost 6 bases and J lost 0 bases. DNA for the CDR3: TGCGCCAGCAGCCAGAACAGGGGAGTGAACACTGAAGCTTTCTTT. Protein product: CASSQNRGVNTEAFF.

This clone appeared once. The chain combines TRBV5-4 with TRBJ1-2; the D gene is possibly TRBD1 (5 bases). From germline, CDR1 is SGHNT and CDR2 YYREEE (reference sequence). The V end lost 0 bases, the J end lost 12 bases, and 18 bases lay between the germline ends. CDR3 length: 14 amino acids. In DNA form, the CDR3 reads TGTGCCAGCAGCTTGGCCTGGGGGGTTGGCCTGCACACCTTC. Protein product: CASSLAWGVGLHTF.